The T cell receptor beta chain under discussion was sequenced for a study of technical replicates of blood from a few donors. Some clones are missing from TCRdb's copy, which holds only in-frame ones; the method was immunoSEQ multiplex PCR. The sample includes roughly 60,000 clones, 86% of them seen just once. J gave up 5 bases and V 3 bases, and 7 bases lay outside the gene matches. The CDR3 sequence is 16 residues long. In germline, CDR1 is SQVTM, CDR2 ANQGSEA. The chain uses TRBV29-1 and TRBJ2-2, with 12 bases lining up with TRBD1. Sequencing was done on a sample of PBMCs. The sequence derives from a human donor in good health. Some clones in this sample may be carry-over from other donors' samples. This CDR3 reads CSVDPGTGGLTGELFF. CDR3 bases: TGCAGCGTTGATCCAGGGACAGGGGGCCTAACCGGGGAGCTGTTTTTT.